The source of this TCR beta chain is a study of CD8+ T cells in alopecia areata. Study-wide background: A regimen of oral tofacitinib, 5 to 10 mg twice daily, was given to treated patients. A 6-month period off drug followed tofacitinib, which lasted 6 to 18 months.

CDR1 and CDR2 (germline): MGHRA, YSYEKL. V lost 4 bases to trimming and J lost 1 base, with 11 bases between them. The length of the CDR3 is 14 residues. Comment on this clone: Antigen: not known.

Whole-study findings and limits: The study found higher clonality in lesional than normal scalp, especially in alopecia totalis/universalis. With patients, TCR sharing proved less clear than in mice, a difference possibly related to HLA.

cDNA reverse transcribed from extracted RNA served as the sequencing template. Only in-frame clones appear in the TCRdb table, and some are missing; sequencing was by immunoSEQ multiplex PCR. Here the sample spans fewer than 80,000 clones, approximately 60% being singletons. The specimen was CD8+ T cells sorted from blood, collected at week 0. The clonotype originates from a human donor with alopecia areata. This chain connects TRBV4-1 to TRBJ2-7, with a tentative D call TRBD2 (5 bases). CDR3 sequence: CASSPRDLSYEQYF. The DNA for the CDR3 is TGCGCCAGCAGCCCCCGGGATCTTTCCTACGAGCAGTACTTC.